One and the same sample provided the 31 T cell receptor beta chains below, sequenced in a study of T cell clonality in common variable immunodeficiency. Profiling relied on immunoSEQ multiplex PCR, and the TCRdb table lists in-frame clones only, not all of them. Listed for the sample are about 52,000 clones, none seen a single time. Sequenced input: peripheral blood mononuclear cells. Source of these receptors: a person aged 18-69 years in good health.

This clone was counted ten times or more. Sequencing ends 3 residues short of the CDR3 end; the germline J gene provides the rest. The V gene is TRBV11-3, the J gene TRBJ2-5, with D possibly matching TRBD1 (6 bases). V lost 5 bases, J lost 2 bases, and 12 bases lay in between. The length of the CDR3 is 14 residues. CDR1 is SGHNT, CDR2 YENEEA, per germline. The sequenced CDR3 bases are TGTGCCAGCAGCCGGACAGACTCGCAAGAGACC. Translating it yields CASSRTDSQET. The entire CDR3 protein is CASSRTDSQETQYF.

This clone was picked up many times. The sequenced fragment ends 3 residues before the CDR3 boundary, so the rest is inferred from the germline J gene. The chain uses TRBV5-6 and TRBJ1-2; no reliable D call. V was clipped by 2 bases and J by 7 bases, with 9 bases between them. The CDR3 length is 12 residues. Germline CDR1 and CDR2: SGHDT and YYEEEE. CDR3 DNA, as far as it was read: TGTGCCAGCAGCTTAGGCGGAGGTGGC. It yields the protein CASSLGGGG. The entire CDR3 reads CASSLGGGGYTF.

This clone was seen repeatedly, ten times or more. The read falls 3 residues short of the CDR3 end, and the missing part is taken from the germline J gene. The genes are TRBV19 and TRBJ2-7; 7 positions agree with TRBD2. Unmatched junction bases numbered 7, after V lost 4 bases and J lost 4 bases. This CDR3 has 14 amino acids. The V gene's germline CDR1 is LNHDA and CDR2 SQIVND (reference sequence). Here the CDR3 reads CASSRASGTYEQYF. The part of the CDR3 DNA that was read is TGTGCCAGTAGTAGGGCTAGCGGAACATACGAG.

On this clone: Coverage ceases 3 residues before the CDR3 finishes, and the germline J gene fills in the end. V and J are TRBV18 and TRBJ1-2, with 8 nucleotides matching TRBD1. The CDR3 covers 15 residues. Germline V gives CDR1 KGHSH, CDR2 LQKENI. CDR3 sequence: CASSPIGTGGGDYTF. Incomplete CDR3 DNA: TGTGCCAGCTCACCCATTGGAACAGGGGGAGGCGAC.

This clone was seen repeatedly, ten times or more. From the germline J gene comes the end of the CDR3, since the read stops 3 residues before it. The chain has TRBV5-4 and TRBJ2-5; 8 bases line up with TRBD2. With 2 bases clipped from V and 5 bases from J, the junction kept 8 bases outside the gene matches. The CDR3 length is 15 residues. From germline, CDR1 is SGHNT and CDR2 YYREEE (reference sequence). Partial CDR3 DNA: TGTGCCAGCAGCTTAAAGAATAGCGGGGCCGAGACC. This translates into CASSLKNSGAET. The whole CDR3 reads CASSLKNSGAETQYF.

This clone was recorded many times. The observed sequence ends 3 residues before the CDR3 terminus, with the missing tail filled in from the germline J gene. The V gene is TRBV20-1, the J gene TRBJ2-7, with 12 bases matching TRBD1. Germline V gene data show CDR1 as DFQATT and CDR2 as SNEGSKA (reference sequence). The CDR3 runs to 17 residues. With V trimmed by 0 bases and J by 6 bases, 12 bases remained unmatched. CDR3 DNA, as far as it was read: TGCAGTGCTAGAGATTGGGGACAGGGGGCTTTCCTCAGCGAG. Its protein product is CSARDWGQGAFLSE. The full CDR3 protein is CSARDWGQGAFLSEQYF.

This clone was observed many times. The read terminates 3 residues before the CDR3 end, so the remaining end is supplied by the germline J gene. This chain joins TRBV5-1 and TRBJ2-1; TRBD2 agrees at 7 bases. The V gene end was trimmed by 9 bases and the J gene end by 9 bases; junction bases not matched to a gene: 12. The CDR3 spans 13 residues. CDR1 is SGHRS and CDR2 is YFSETQ in the germline V gene. CDR3 DNA (partial): TGCGCCACCACTAGCGAGGGCTTTAGTGAG. Its protein product is CATTSEGFSE. The entire CDR3 protein reads CATTSEGFSEQFF. Full variable domain (outside the CDR3, taken from reference TRBV5-1 and TRBJ2-1): KAGVTQTPRYLIKTRGQQVTLSCSPISGHRSVSWYQQTPGQGLQFLFEYFSETQRNKGNFPGRFSGRQFSNSRSEMNVSTLELGDSALYLCATTSEGFSEQFFGPGTRLTVL.

This clone was observed many times. Read data end 3 residues before the CDR3 end; the end is taken from the germline J gene. The chain couples TRBV7-2 to TRBJ2-7; 8 nucleotides agree with TRBD1. V lost 5 bases and J lost 0; bases outside the gene matches: 3. Germline V gene lookup returns CDR1 SGHTA and CDR2 FQGNSA. This CDR3 has 14 residues. CDR3 bases read: TGTGCCAGCAGCCGAGACAGGGGCTCCTACGAG. Its protein is CASSRDRGSYE. The whole CDR3 sequence reads CASSRDRGSYEQYF.

This clone was counted many times. The read halts 3 residues ahead of the CDR3 end, with the missing end drawn from the germline J gene. The V and J genes are TRBV5-1 and TRBJ1-6; 7 bases line up with TRBD1. The germline V gene has CDR1 SGHRS and CDR2 YFSETQ. This CDR3 is built from 15 residues. The junction had 5 bases not matched to a gene; V was cut back by 0 bases and J by 8 bases. The CDR3 bases that were read are TGCGCCAGCAGCTTGGGACAGGGCGAACATTCACCC. Amino acids: CASSLGQGEHSP. The whole CDR3 sequence is CASSLGQGEHSPLHF. The full variable domain, its missing parts supplied by reference TRBV5-1 and TRBJ1-6, is KAGVTQTPRYLIKTRGQQVTLSCSPISGHRSVSWYQQTPGQGLQFLFEYFSETQRNKGNFPGRFSGRQFSNSRSEMNVSTLELGDSALYLCASSLGQGEHSPLHFGNGTRLTVT.

This clone was observed many times. The read falls 3 residues short of the CDR3 end, and the missing part is taken from the germline J gene. This rearrangement joins TRBV19 to TRBJ2-5, with D perhaps matching TRBD2 (6 bases). This CDR3 is 16 amino acids long. The ends were cut back, 4 bases at V and 0 bases at J, with 15 bases in the middle. Per the germline V gene, CDR1 is LNHDA and CDR2 is SQIVND (reference sequence). CDR3 amino acids: CASSTGLTSYQETQYF. The sequenced part of the CDR3 DNA is TGTGCCAGTAGTACTGGACTAACCTCGTACCAAGAGACC.

Notes on this clone: This may stem from a read error, because a much larger clone lies one nucleotide away. With the read ending 3 residues before the CDR3 end, the germline J gene is used to fill in that end. The rearrangement joins TRBV18 to TRBJ1-4; 7 nucleotides align to TRBD1. The CDR3 loop spans 15 amino acids. Germline loops: CDR1 KGHSH, CDR2 LQKENI. Partial CDR3 DNA: TGTGCCAGCTCACTGTTACAGGGGTCGGGCAACGTA. Translating gives CASSLLQGSGNV. The entire CDR3 is CASSLLQGSGNVLFF.

Many counts were recorded for this clone. The CDR3 end lies 3 residues beyond the end of the read and is filled in from the germline J gene. V usage is TRBV7-3 and J usage is TRBJ2-5, with D possibly TRBD2 on 5 matching bases. Trimming removed 2 bases at V and 2 bases at J, with 12 bases between. The CDR3 totals 15 residues. The germline V gene has CDR1 SGHTA and CDR2 FQGTGA. The CDR3 DNA, read in part, is TGTGCCAGCAGCTTAGCAGGAGCGGATCAAGAGACC. Its translation is CASSLAGADQET. The full CDR3 protein reads CASSLAGADQETQYF. Variable domain in full (rest from reference TRBV7-3 and TRBJ2-5): GAGVSQTPSNKVTEKGKYVELRCDPISGHTALYWYRQSLGQGPEFLIYFQGTGAADDSGLPNDRFFAVRPEGSVSTLKIQRTERGDSAVYLCASSLAGADQETQYFGPGTRLLVL.

This clone was counted at least ten times. Read sequence stops 3 residues before the CDR3 end, and the germline J gene provides the missing end. The J gene is TRBJ2-2, the V gene TRBV2, with D possibly matching TRBD1 (6 bases). Looked up from germline, CDR1 is SNHLY and CDR2 is FYNNEI. The CDR3 spans 12 residues. V was pared by 6 bases and J by 5 bases, with 7 bases between. The CDR3 protein is CASRGATGELFF. The sequenced CDR3 bases are TGTGCCAGCAGGGGGGCGACCGGGGAG.

This clone has ten or more counts. The read halts 3 residues ahead of the CDR3 end, with the missing end drawn from the germline J gene. This chain links TRBV30 with TRBJ2-5; 13 bases are shared with TRBD2. The V segment lost 4 bases and the J segment 4 bases; nucleotides outside the gene matches: 9. Per germline, CDR1 GTSNPN and CDR2 SVGIG (reference sequence). This CDR3 has 16 amino acids. CDR3 protein: CAWTPSLAGGSETQYF. CDR3 DNA, as far as it was read: TGTGCCTGGACTCCCTCACTAGCGGGAGGGTCAGAGACC.

This clone was picked up many times. An end of the junction does not agree with germline; a read error may underlie this. The read falls 3 residues short of the CDR3 end, and the missing part is taken from the germline J gene. This chain joins TRBV4-2 and TRBJ2-2; TRBD1 agrees at 7 bases. The CDR3 loop spans 16 amino acids. Per germline, CDR1 LGHNA and CDR2 YNFKEQ. CDR3 amino acids: CASSQGQAMNTGELFF. The DNA read from the CDR3 is TGCGCCAGCAGCCAAGGACAGGCCATGAACACCGGGGAG.

At least ten counts were recorded for this clone. The DNA ends 3 residues before the CDR3 does, and the rest of the CDR3 is filled in from the germline J gene. The rearrangement links TRBV6-2 or TRBV6-3 to TRBJ2-1; a possible D gene is TRBD1 (6 bases). The CDR3 spans 13 residues. Trimming stripped 2 bases from V and 5 bases from J, with 7 bases between. The V gene's germline CDR1 is MNHEY and CDR2 SVGEGT. CDR3 region: CASSYRGNNEQFF. The CDR3 DNA, read in part, is TGTGCCAGCAGTTACAGGGGGAACAATGAG.

Ten or more counts support this clone. Coverage ceases 3 residues before the CDR3 finishes, and the germline J gene fills in the end. The chain employs TRBV18 and TRBJ1-4; D might be TRBD1 (6 bases). This CDR3 has 15 amino acids. The V and J ends lost 2 bases and 7 bases respectively, with 14 bases between them. Germline CDR1 is KGHSH and CDR2 is LQKENI. CDR3 loop: CASSPTKGVGEKLFF. The CDR3 bases that were read are TGTGCCAGCTCACCAACTAAGGGGGTGGGTGAAAAA. Variable domain in full (rest from reference TRBV18 and TRBJ1-4): NAGVMQNPRHLVRRRGQEARLRCSPMKGHSHVYWYRQLPEEGLKFMVYLQKENIIDESGMPKERFSAEFPKEGPSILRIQQVVRGDSAAYFCASSPTKGVGEKLFFGSGTQLSVL.

This clone was counted only a few times. The read finishes 3 residues shy of the CDR3 end, and the germline J gene is used to complete it. The chain is built from TRBV19 and TRBJ1-2, with unresolved D. V was pared by 9 bases and J by 4 bases, with 15 bases between. The CDR3 spans 13 residues. Germline values: CDR1 LNHDA, CDR2 SQIVND (reference sequence). CDR3 DNA, as far as it was read: TGTGCCAGCACCAACCACGAGGTCTATGGC. This sequence encodes CASTNHEVYG. The whole CDR3 protein reads CASTNHEVYGYTF.

Ten or more counts support this clone. Sequencing ends 3 residues short of the CDR3 end; the germline J gene provides the rest. The chain combines TRBV5-4 with TRBJ2-1, with 8 nucleotides matching TRBD1. Germline V gives CDR1 SGHNT, CDR2 YYREEE (reference sequence). J was trimmed by 5 bases and V by 4 bases; bases with no gene match: 5. The length of the CDR3 is 14 residues. The CDR3 DNA, read in part, is TGTGCCAGCAGCCGGACAGGGCTAAACAATGAG. This codes for CASSRTGLNNE. The full CDR3 reads CASSRTGLNNEQFF.

This clone was observed many times. Read sequence stops 3 residues before the CDR3 end, and the germline J gene provides the missing end. The chain employs TRBV20-1 and TRBJ2-2; D remains ambiguous. The CDR3 is made up of 15 amino acids. CDR1 is DFQATT, CDR2 SNEGSKA, per germline (reference sequence). Trimming stripped 0 bases from V and 1 base from J, with 9 bases between. Partial CDR3 DNA: TGCAGTGCTAGAGATGAAGGGTTGAACACCGGGGAG. It encodes CSARDEGLNTGE. The CDR3 as a whole reads CSARDEGLNTGELFF.

In its sample, this clone was seen many times. The DNA ends 3 residues before the CDR3 does, and the rest of the CDR3 is filled in from the germline J gene. The chain is built from TRBV5-1 and TRBJ1-1, with D maybe TRBD1 (5 bases). V was trimmed by 0 bases and J by 1 base, leaving 10 bases between them. The V gene's germline CDR1 is SGHRS and CDR2 YFSETQ. This CDR3 has 15 amino acids. The chain's CDR3 is CASSLAGLENTEAFF. The CDR3 DNA, read in part, is TGCGCCAGCAGCTTGGCAGGGCTGGAGAACACTGAA.

This clone was detected ten times or more. The sequenced fragment ends 3 residues before the CDR3 boundary, so the rest is inferred from the germline J gene. V is TRBV12-3 or TRBV12-4 and J is TRBJ1-4; 7 bases are a match to TRBD1. The length of the CDR3 is 17 residues. V trimming: 4 bases; J trimming: 0 bases; junction bases outside the gene matches: 8. The CDR3 loop reads CASSSRDRTPTNEKLFF. The DNA read from the CDR3 is TGTGCCAGCAGTTCGAGGGACAGAACCCCAACTAATGAAAAA.

In its sample, this clone was seen many times. The read is 3 residues too short to cover the CDR3 end, so that end is filled in from the germline J gene. The chain recombines TRBV19 with TRBJ1-5, with D uncertain. The CDR3 covers 14 residues. The ends were cut back, 5 bases at V and 2 bases at J, with 10 bases in the middle. The germline gives CDR1 LNHDA, CDR2 SQIVND (reference sequence). The sequenced part of the CDR3 DNA is TGTGCCAGTAGTCTGAACGGGGGCAATCAGCCC. Protein product: CASSLNGGNQP. The entire CDR3 reads CASSLNGGNQPQHF.

This clone showed up just a few times. The observed sequence ends 3 residues before the CDR3 terminus, with the missing tail filled in from the germline J gene. The chain is built from TRBV11-2 and TRBJ1-5; 7 bases agree with TRBD1. This CDR3 has 15 amino acids. Germline V gene lookup returns CDR1 SGHAT and CDR2 FQNNGV. J lost 4 bases, V lost 4 bases, and 7 bases had no gene match. The CDR3 bases that were read are TGTGCCAGCAGCTCCACAGGGGTAGCAAATCAGCCC. It yields the protein CASSSTGVANQP. The entire CDR3 is CASSSTGVANQPQHF.

CDR3 bases read: TGTGCCAGCAGCCAAGTTAATAATCCCCCCTACGAG. It is translated as CASSQVNNPPYE. The whole CDR3 region reads CASSQVNNPPYEQYF. The chain combines TRBV4-2 with TRBJ2-7, with no clear D. The CDR3 end is not reached by the read, which stops 3 residues before it; the germline J gene fills it in. This CDR3 contains 15 residues. The germline V and J ends were trimmed by 1 base and 2 bases, with 12 bases remaining between them. Per the germline V gene, CDR1 is LGHNA and CDR2 is YNFKEQ.

On this clone: The observed sequence ends 3 residues before the CDR3 terminus, with the missing tail filled in from the germline J gene. V usage is TRBV7-2 and J usage is TRBJ2-3, with TRBD1 identical over 7 bases. CDR3 length: 14 residues. The germline V gene has CDR1 SGHTA and CDR2 FQGNSA. CDR3: CASSRSGQEETQYF. Incomplete CDR3 DNA: TGTGCCAGCAGCCGGAGCGGACAGGAAGAGACG.

On this clone: Sequencing ends 3 residues short of the CDR3 end; the germline J gene provides the rest. This chain connects TRBV5-6 to TRBJ2-7; 10 nucleotides match TRBD1. CDR3 length: 15 residues. V shed 6 bases and J 2 bases; nucleotides not matched to a gene: 8. The V gene's germline CDR1 is SGHDT and CDR2 YYEEEE. CDR3 DNA, as far as it was read: TGTGCCAGCAATGCCCGGGACAGGGGAACCTACGAG. The encoded protein is CASNARDRGTYE. The full CDR3 protein is CASNARDRGTYEQYF.

This clone appeared many times. The read comes to an end 3 residues before the CDR3 does, leaving the germline J gene to fill in the end. This chain links TRBV7-2 with TRBJ2-5; TRBD2 matches 7 bases. This CDR3 is built from 15 residues. CDR1 and CDR2 (germline): SGHTA, FQGNSA. The junction had 8 bases not matched to a gene; V was cut back by 2 bases and J by 5 bases. The chain's CDR3 is CASSLIRGSGETQYF. The sequenced CDR3 bases are TGTGCCAGCAGCTTAATCCGCGGGAGCGGGGAGACC.

This clone was counted a few times. The read finishes 3 residues shy of the CDR3 end, and the germline J gene is used to complete it. V and J are TRBV7-2 and TRBJ2-2; 8 bases match TRBD1. Germline CDR1 reads SGHTA; CDR2 reads FQGNSA. This CDR3 comprises 15 residues. Incomplete CDR3 DNA: TGTGCCAGCAGCCCACAGGGGGGTTCTAATGAAAAG. Amino acids: CASSPQGGSNEK. The full CDR3 protein reads CASSPQGGSNEKLFF. The complete variable domain, with remaining parts taken from reference TRBV7-2 and TRBJ2-2, reads GAGVSQSPSNKVTEKGKDVELRCDPISGHTALYWYRQSLGQGLEFLIYFQGNSAPDKSGLPSDRFSAERTGGSVSTLTIQRTQQEDSAVYLCASSPQGGSNEKLFFGEGSRLTVL.

This clone has ten or more counts. The sequence runs out 3 residues before the end of the CDR3; the remainder is reconstructed from the germline J gene. The chain joins TRBV20-1 to TRBJ1-1; D is ambiguous. The CDR3 extends over 13 amino acids. The germline V and J ends were trimmed by 3 bases and 1 base, with 9 bases remaining between them. Germline values: CDR1 DFQATT, CDR2 SNEGSKA (reference sequence). The CDR3 sequence is CSARVGWNTEAFF. The sequenced part of the CDR3 DNA is TGCAGTGCTAGGGTAGGGTGGAACACTGAA.

This clone appeared many times. From the germline J gene comes the end of the CDR3, since the read stops 3 residues before it. This chain links TRBV7-2 with TRBJ2-7, with D possibly being TRBD1 (6 bases). The germline CDR1 and CDR2 sequences are SGHTA and FQGNSA. The V and J ends lost 4 bases and 4 bases respectively, with 14 bases between them. The CDR3 extends over 14 amino acids. The CDR3 protein is CASSSQVGGYEQYF. CDR3 DNA (partial): TGTGCCAGCAGCTCACAAGTAGGGGGATACGAG.